What follows is one T cell receptor (beta chain) and its context. These data come from a study of cytomegalovirus exposure and HLA in healthy donors. This PCR relied on a set of 60 Vbeta primers and 13 Jbeta primers. TCRdb's table, derived via immunoSEQ multiplex PCR, lists solely in-frame clones and lacks some. The sample contains 130,000 to 150,000 clones, roughly 80% of which appear only once. Germline-derived CDR1 and CDR2 are SGHTA and FQGNSA. Trimming removed 3 bases at V and 1 base at J, with 6 bases between. The CDR3 runs 13 residues. The rearrangement joins TRBV7-2 to TRBJ1-1; D possibly corresponds to TRBD1 (5 bases). The source of this sequence is a female donor in good health and CMV-seronegative. The sequenced material came from PBMCs. DNA of the CDR3: TGTGCCAGCAGCTTTACAGGGAACACTGAAGCTTTCTTT. Translation: CASSFTGNTEAFF. Filled out from reference TRBV7-2 and TRBJ1-1, the complete variable domain reads GAGVSQSPSNKVTEKGKDVELRCDPISGHTALYWYRQSLGQGLEFLIYFQGNSAPDKSGLPSDRFSAERTGGSVSTLTIQRTQQEDSAVYLCASSFTGNTEAFFGQGTRLTVV.